These T cell receptor beta chains were read from a single sample in a study of CD8+ T cells in alopecia areata. Here immunoSEQ multiplex PCR was the method, and the copy in TCRdb shows in-frame clones only, minus some. Found here are around 190,000 clones, roughly 60% of them singletons; the top ten hold under 1.2%. This material consisted of CD4+ T cells sorted from blood, taken at week 24, from a patient treated with tofacitinib. The receptors derive from a human donor with alopecia areata. Each CDR3 is given with its conserved first and last residue. Each record gives: V gene, D gene, clone size, J gene, CDR3 DNA, CDR3 protein. The D gene is left open where the match is weak. Clone size is given for some rows only: seen once, a few or many times, or a class if the clone is expanded.

TRBV25-1	TRBD1	NA	TRBJ1-2	TGTGCCAGCAGTGATCTTACAGGGGGCAGCGATAGTGGCTACACCTTC	CASSDLTGGSDSGYTF
TRBV27	TRBD1	once	TRBJ1-1	TGTGCCAGCAGCAAGGGACAGACGAACACTGAAGCTTTCTTT	CASSKGQTNTEAFF
TRBV10-3	NA	NA	TRBJ2-7	TGTGCCATCAGTGAGTCACAGGACTACGAGCAGTACTTC	CAISESQDYEQYF
TRBV11-2	NA	NA	TRBJ1-1	TGTGCCAGCAGCTTCTTGGGCAGATCGAACACTGAAGCTTTCTTT	CASSFLGRSNTEAFF
TRBV4-3	NA	NA	TRBJ1-1	TGCGCCAGCAGCCAAGATAACTTAGGTACTGCTTTCTTT	CASSQDNLGTAFF
TRBV15	TRBD1	NA	TRBJ2-6	TGTGCCATCGAGGACAGGAGGAGTTCTGGGGCCAACGTCCTGACTTTC	CAIEDRRSSGANVLTF
TRBV30	TRBD2	NA	TRBJ2-5	TGTGCCTGGAGTGAAATTAGCGGGGGGGCTGAGACCCAGTACTTC	CAWSEISGGAETQYF
TRBV7-2	TRBD1	once	TRBJ1-6	TGTGCCAGCAGCCAACGACAGGGGGCGGGTTCACCCCTCCACTTT	CASSQRQGAGSPLHF
TRBV2	NA	NA	TRBJ1-1	TGTGCCTCGAATGCGAGGTTGAACACTGAAGCTTTCTTT	CASNARLNTEAFF
TRBV5-5	NA	once	TRBJ2-7	TGTGCCAGCAGCGCCGAGGGCTTATACGAGCAGTACTTC	CASSAEGLYEQYF
TRBV10-3	NA	few	TRBJ2-4	TGTGCCATCAGTGAATCGGGCGCCAAAAACATTCAGTACTTC	CAISESGAKNIQYF
TRBV5-1	NA	NA	TRBJ1-6	TGCGCCAGCAGCTTGGAAGGGCTCTATAATTCACCCCTCCACTTT	CASSLEGLYNSPLHF
TRBV2	NA	NA	TRBJ2-2	TGTGCCAGCTATAGAGAACCGGGGACCGGGGAGCTGTTTTTT	CASYREPGTGELFF
TRBV27	TRBD1	NA	TRBJ2-3	TGTGCCAGCCACCGACAGGGGTCAGATACGCAGTATTTT	CASHRQGSDTQYF
TRBV6-5	NA	NA	TRBJ2-7	TGTGCCAGCAGCGAAGGGTATCCCTACGAGCAGTACTTC	CASSEGYPYEQYF
TRBV30	NA	once	TRBJ2-1	TGTGCCTGGAGTCCCCTATCCTACAATGAGCAGTTCTTC	CAWSPLSYNEQFF
TRBV11-2	NA	few	TRBJ1-1	TGTGCCAGCAACCTACCAGACACTGAAGCTTTCTTT	CASNLPDTEAFF
TRBV29-1	NA	once	TRBJ1-5	TGCAGCGTTTCACTCGAGGGGCTCAATCAGCCCCAGCATTTT	CSVSLEGLNQPQHF
TRBV6-1	TRBD1	few	TRBJ2-7	TGTGCCAGCAACCAGCAGGGGGACGAGCAGTACTTC	CASNQQGDEQYF
TRBV5-6	NA	NA	TRBJ1-1	TGTGCCAGCAGCCCGGATAAAATGAACACTGAAGCTTTCTTT	CASSPDKMNTEAFF
TRBV6-5	NA	NA	TRBJ2-3	TGTGCCAGCAGCCAAGGGCTAGATACGCAGTATTTT	CASSQGLDTQYF
TRBV7-2	TRBD1	NA	TRBJ1-6	TGTGCCAGCAGCCGTGACAGGGACCATAATTCACCCCTCCACTTT	CASSRDRDHNSPLHF
TRBV6-1	NA	NA	TRBJ2-2	TGTGCCTCTCTAGGGAACACCGGGGAGCTGTTTTTT	CASLGNTGELFF
TRBV2	NA	NA	TRBJ1-3	TGTGCCAGCAGTGATCGGGCAGCTACTCCGGGAAACACCATATATTTT	CASSDRAATPGNTIYF
TRBV2	NA	NA	TRBJ1-2	TGTGCCAGCAGTCTCACAGGGCCAAACACCTTC	CASSLTGPNTF
TRBV30	NA	NA	TRBJ1-4	TGTGCCTGGAGACAGACAGTGCAGACTAATGAAAAACTGTTTTTT	CAWRQTVQTNEKLFF
TRBV18	NA	few	TRBJ1-1	TGTGCCAGCTCGGAAGACAGGAGTGAAGCTTTCTTT	CASSEDRSEAFF
TRBV15	TRBD1	NA	TRBJ2-2	TGTGCCACCAGCAGAGAGAAGGGACAGGGCCACACCGGGGAGCTGTTTTTT	CATSREKGQGHTGELFF